This T cell receptor (beta chain) came from a study of shared T cell receptors in the human thymus. The protocol was immunoSEQ multiplex PCR, while the TCRdb copy is restricted to in-frame clones and leaves out a portion. Counted here are roughly 710,000 clones, 80% to 90% occurring once; the ten biggest clones make up about 0.0098%. Germline CDR1 and CDR2: MGHRA and YSYEKL. CDR3 length: 19 residues. The junction had 15 bases not matched to a gene; V was cut back by 0 bases and J by 2 bases. This sample also belongs to another study, concerning human thymus T cells.

The chain combines TRBV4-1 with TRBJ2-7; 8 bases map to TRBD2. Sequencing was carried out using thymocytes. The sequence came from a girl under three years old with a congenital heart defect. CDR3 loop: CASSQDCRVGGGLPYEQYF. The CDR3 nucleotides read TGCGCCAGCAGCCAAGATTGTCGGGTCGGCGGGGGGCTTCCCTACGAGCAGTACTTC.